The source of this T cell receptor beta chain is a study of shared clonotypes between healthy human individuals. All donors were Caucasian adults living in Nashville, Tennessee. Data came from immunoSEQ multiplex PCR; TCRdb stores just in-frame clones and leaves some out. The data contain 950,000 to 1,300,000 clones, approximately 70% of them singletons. Germline values: CDR1 MNHEY, CDR2 SVGAGI. The V and J ends lost 5 bases and 0 bases respectively, with 11 bases between them. This CDR3 region has 15 residues. This clonotype was obtained from a man aged 18 to 30 in good health. The chain couples TRBV6-5 to TRBJ1-5, with D uncertain. Sequencing was carried out using memory CD4+ T cells sorted from blood. Subset of the sample: CD45RA-negative fraction. CDR3 region: CASSTGLTSNQPQHF. The CDR3 coding sequence is TGTGCCAGCAGTACGGGCTTAACTAGCAATCAGCCCCAGCATTTT.